The subject of this entry is one T cell receptor (beta chain). Its antigen specificity is not known. No much larger clone exists at a distance of one base, and base qualities are not known. This entry belongs to a study of Ad26.COV2.S vaccination and SARS-CoV-2 variants (dated by TCRdb to 2020 to 2023). Context from the whole study: Vaccine-arm donors came from COV1001, a multicentre, randomized, double-blind, placebo-controlled phase I-IIa trial of Ad26.COV2.S in healthy adults. Trial participants were randomized into five groups of five: low-dose or high-dose Ad26.COV2.S given once or twice, or placebo on both occasions. Sequencing of the TCRbeta repertoire served to evaluate the specificity and breadth of SARS-CoV-2-reactive T cell receptors following Ad26.COV2.S vaccination. Investigators did not know the trial group allocation while performing experiments and assessing outcomes. A total of 32 samples were included in the TCR-sequenced set, comprising 19 Ad26.COV2.S vaccine recipients, 5 placebo recipients and 8 SARS-CoV-2 convalescent individuals. Ad26.COV2.S was given intramuscularly at 5x10^10 or 1x10^11 viral particles, as a single shot or as two shots 56 days apart.

The immunoSEQ Assay was the method used to sequence TCRbeta CDR3 regions. After extraction, genomic DNA underwent amplification by bias-controlled multiplex PCR, followed by high-throughput sequencing. The authors' pipeline ran thus. To quantify the absolute abundance of each unique TCRbeta CDR3 region, sequences were collapsed and filtered. T cell fraction was estimated by normalization of TCRbeta template counts to usable DNA, with usable DNA being measured through amplification of reference genes present in all nucleated cells. Repertoire TCRs were annotated as SARS-CoV-2-specific when V gene, CDR3 amino acid sequence and J gene were exactly matched to a known reactive TCR set. MIRA supplied the reference SARS-CoV-2 TCR set, which was filtered for enrichment in COVID-19-positive ImmuneCODE repertoires so that public or cross-reactive TCRs were removed. Drawing on the MIRA antigens, annotated TCRs were analysed further at the level of specific ORF or position within ORF. Breadth was defined as annotated unique rearrangements over total unique productive rearrangements; depth was the summed frequency of those rearrangements. Two-sided Wilcoxon rank-sum tests were applied when comparing TCR breadth between groups. TCRdb took over this immuneACCESS table, retaining in-frame rearrangements with V and J assigned. Such tables are incomplete; in checked studies, under half of the missing clones stem from an unresolved V gene, and the remainder is unexplained. That table gives V, J and clone size, and the DNA gave D and trimming. The sample contains about 680,000 clones, around 92% of them found a single time. Over 1.3% of the sample rests with the top ten.

Summary of the overall study and its limitations: Comparing responses between vaccine doses or regimens was not something the study was powered to do. Vaccine and placebo recipients had similar non-spike TCR breadth, a finding consistent with the vaccine containing only spike. Substantial breadth of spike-specific CD8+ and CD4+ T cell responses was reported after vaccination. It was noted by the authors that total T cell responses may have been underestimated by the TCR breadth and depth analyses. Spike-specific TCR breadth was higher in Ad26.COV2.S recipients than in placebo recipients (P = 0.0014).

The treatment or condition label corresponds to: around 19 received Ad26.COV2.S at low or high dose, single or two shots; 5 received placebo; per-sample allocation not given. For vaccine and placebo recipients, the sequenced repertoires came from samples collected on day 63 after the first injection. Cohort 1b enrolled 25 or so adults aged 18-55 years at a single site in Boston, USA, between 29 July and 7 August 2020. Ad26.COV2.S consisted of a replication-incompetent adenovirus type 26 vector by which a prefusion-stabilized SARS-CoV-2 spike protein from the original Wuhan strain was expressed. This receptor was obtained from a person aged 18-60 years who received the Ad26.COV2.S COVID-19 vaccine or a placebo. The sequences come from peripheral blood, collected in a trial of Ad26.COV2.S vaccine versus placebo.

The DNA is as follows: TGCGCCAGCAGCTTGGTTGGGGATGCTGGCTACACCTTC. This is translated as CASSLVGDAGYTF. The V and J segments used are TRBV5-1 and TRBJ1-2; too little of a D gene remains to name it. Deletion took 0 bases off V and 7 bases off J, with a span of 10 bases between the germline ends. CDR1 and CDR2 are drawn from the germline V gene: SGHRS, YFSETQ. Its CDR3 holds 13 amino acids, cysteine through phenylalanine. Of the read, only the CDR3 DNA is kept; its 39 bases are in frame from base 1.